The sample holds many counts of the clone carrying this TCR beta chain. Antigen specificity is unknown. Sequencing was done on patients that had shown CD8+CD57+ cell expansion by flow cytometry. The data were taken from a study of CD8+CD57+ T cells in acquired aplastic anemia. The V gene's germline CDR1 is SEHNR and CDR2 FQNEAQ (reference sequence). V lost 3 bases and J 0 bases, leaving 11 bases between the germline ends. The CDR3 contains 15 residues. Study-wide results and caveats: Patients and controls turned out to have approximately 29 CD8+ CDR3 sequences in common.

Genomic DNA provided the template from which TCR beta VDJ and CDR3 profiles were obtained. TCRdb fed the reads into MiXCR, producing one record per CDR3 protein. The sample includes approximately 220,000 distinct CDR3 sequences, about half of them seen just once. Sequenced material: sorted CD4+, CD8+, or CD8+CD57+ T cells (not recorded which) from PBMCs. The chain links TRBV7-9 to TRBJ1-2, with D possibly matching TRBD1 (6 bases). The source is a human donor with aplastic anemia. CDR3 amino acids: CASSFSDRANYGYTF. CDR3 in DNA: TGTGCCAGCAGCTTCTCGGACAGAGCTAACTATGGCTACACCTTC.